Listed below are T cell receptor beta chains from one sample, sequenced in a study of blood T cell repertoires in COVID-19. Produced via immunoSEQ multiplex PCR; TCRdb's table is partial and in-frame only. This table has hundreds of thousands of clones, roughly 85% appearing once. What was sequenced was peripheral blood. These receptor sequences come from a man in his fifties or sixties with active or convalescent COVID-19. The CDR3 runs from the conserved cysteine through the conserved F or W. D genes are given only for firm matches. Only part of the rows carry a size: once, few, many, or a class if the clone is expanded.

V gene: TRBV7-2
clone size: -
D gene: TRBD2
J gene: TRBJ2-3
CDR3 DNA: TGTGCCAGCAGCTCTGAAGCGGGAGGAGTTCCAGATACGCAGTATTTT
CDR3 protein: CASSSEAGGVPDTQYF

V gene: TRBV30
clone size: -
D gene: TRBD1
J gene: TRBJ2-3
CDR3 DNA: TGTGCCTGGCATAATGACCGGACAGGGGGGCCCCATACGCAGTATTTT
CDR3 protein: CAWHNDRTGGPHTQYF

V gene: TRBV27
clone size: -
D gene: -
J gene: TRBJ1-6
CDR3 DNA: TGTGCCAGCAGTCTCGACAGCCTCTTGAGATCACCCCTCCACTTT
CDR3 protein: CASSLDSLLRSPLHF

V gene: TRBV5-1
clone size: -
D gene: TRBD2
J gene: TRBJ2-3
CDR3 DNA: TGCGCCAGCAGCCCCGGGACTAGCGGGAGGCACACAGATACGCAGTATTTT
CDR3 protein: CASSPGTSGRHTDTQYF

V gene: TRBV29-1
clone size: once
D gene: -
J gene: TRBJ1-2
CDR3 DNA: TGCAGCGCACTGGACTATGGCTACACCTTC
CDR3 protein: CSALDYGYTF

V gene: TRBV18
clone size: -
D gene: TRBD1
J gene: TRBJ1-4
CDR3 DNA: TGTGCCAGCTCACCCCCGGGACAGGGGACCACAACTAATGAAAAACTGTTTTTT
CDR3 protein: CASSPPGQGTTTNEKLFF

V gene: TRBV7-3
clone size: -
D gene: -
J gene: TRBJ2-7
CDR3 DNA: TGTGCCAGCAGCTTACCGGGGTTAGAGCAGTACTTC
CDR3 protein: CASSLPGLEQYF

V gene: TRBV28
clone size: -
D gene: -
J gene: TRBJ1-1
CDR3 DNA: TGTGCCAGCGGGGAAACAGGGCTGATGAACACTGAAGCTTTCTTT
CDR3 protein: CASGETGLMNTEAFF

V gene: TRBV27
clone size: -
D gene: -
J gene: TRBJ2-3
CDR3 DNA: TGTGCCAGCAAAGAGGGGGTCTTGCGTGATACGCAGTATTTT
CDR3 protein: CASKEGVLRDTQYF

V gene: TRBV10-3
clone size: -
D gene: -
J gene: TRBJ1-2
CDR3 DNA: TGTGCCACGGCGAAGGAGGCAGGAGGGTTTGGCTACACCTTC
CDR3 protein: CATAKEAGGFGYTF

V gene: TRBV18
clone size: -
D gene: TRBD1
J gene: TRBJ2-7
CDR3 DNA: TGTGCCAGCTCACGGGACAGCTCCTACGAGCAGTACTTC
CDR3 protein: CASSRDSSYEQYF

V gene: TRBV7-3
clone size: -
D gene: TRBD2
J gene: TRBJ2-1
CDR3 DNA: TGTGCCAGCAGCTTCGGACTAGCGGGAGGCAATGAGCAGTTCTTC
CDR3 protein: CASSFGLAGGNEQFF

V gene: TRBV30
clone size: -
D gene: TRBD1
J gene: TRBJ1-4
CDR3 DNA: TGTGCCTGGAGTGGGACAGGGGGCGAAGAAAAACTGTTTTTT
CDR3 protein: CAWSGTGGEEKLFF

V gene: TRBV18
clone size: -
D gene: -
J gene: TRBJ1-1
CDR3 DNA: TGTGCCAGCTCACTCTCCCCGTCAGACACTGAAGCTTTCTTT
CDR3 protein: CASSLSPSDTEAFF

V gene: TRBV28
clone size: -
D gene: TRBD2
J gene: TRBJ2-1
CDR3 DNA: TGTGCCAGCACTAACGGGGGGGCCTTCTACAATGAGCAGTTCTTC
CDR3 protein: CASTNGGAFYNEQFF

V gene: TRBV7-3
clone size: -
D gene: TRBD2
J gene: TRBJ2-2
CDR3 DNA: TGTGCCAGCAGCGCCTCCGGGACTAGCACGTTCACCGGGGAGCTGTTTTTT
CDR3 protein: CASSASGTSTFTGELFF

V gene: TRBV19
clone size: -
D gene: TRBD1
J gene: TRBJ2-3
CDR3 DNA: TGTGCCAGCAGAAGACAGGGGGCCTCAGATACGCAGTATTTT
CDR3 protein: CASRRQGASDTQYF

V gene: TRBV7-2
clone size: -
D gene: -
J gene: TRBJ2-3
CDR3 DNA: TGTGCCAGCAGGGCAGGGATTAGCACAGATACGCAGTATTTT
CDR3 protein: CASRAGISTDTQYF

V gene: TRBV6-5
clone size: -
D gene: -
J gene: TRBJ2-5
CDR3 DNA: TGTGCCAGCAGGGAGCAAGAGACCCAGTACTTC
CDR3 protein: CASREQETQYF

V gene: TRBV7-8
clone size: -
D gene: TRBD1
J gene: TRBJ1-3
CDR3 DNA: TGTGCCAGCAGCTTAGCGCAGGGGGGCACCTCTGGAAACACCATATATTTT
CDR3 protein: CASSLAQGGTSGNTIYF

V gene: TRBV19
clone size: -
D gene: TRBD1
J gene: TRBJ2-3
CDR3 DNA: TGTGCCAGTGCGACGAGGGCAGGGGGAGATACGCAGTATTTT
CDR3 protein: CASATRAGGDTQYF

V gene: TRBV24-1
clone size: -
D gene: -
J gene: TRBJ1-1
CDR3 DNA: TGTGCCACCAGTGATTTGGGGGGCGGGAGGAACACTGAAGCTTTCTTT
CDR3 protein: CATSDLGGGRNTEAFF

V gene: TRBV18
clone size: -
D gene: -
J gene: TRBJ1-2
CDR3 DNA: TGTGCCAGCGCATCGCTAGGAGGCGGCTATGGCTACACCTTC
CDR3 protein: CASASLGGGYGYTF

V gene: TRBV3-1/TRBV3-2
clone size: -
D gene: TRBD2
J gene: TRBJ2-5
CDR3 DNA: TGTGCCAGCAGCCAAGCCCCCCCAGCGGGAAAAGAGACCCAGTACTTC
CDR3 protein: CASSQAPPAGKETQYF

V gene: TRBV29-1
clone size: -
D gene: TRBD2
J gene: TRBJ2-1
CDR3 DNA: TGCAGCGTTGTTGGGCTAGCGGGAGCCCTTGGCTCCTACAATGAGCAGTTCTTC
CDR3 protein: CSVVGLAGALGSYNEQFF

V gene: TRBV27
clone size: -
D gene: -
J gene: TRBJ1-1
CDR3 DNA: TGTGCCAGCAGTTTAGCCCTCACAGGGAACACTGAAGCTTTCTTT
CDR3 protein: CASSLALTGNTEAFF

V gene: TRBV29-1
clone size: -
D gene: TRBD2
J gene: TRBJ2-3
CDR3 DNA: TGCAGCGTTGAAGGGTCTAGCGGGAGGGTCACAGATACGCAGTATTTT
CDR3 protein: CSVEGSSGRVTDTQYF

V gene: TRBV6-6
clone size: -
D gene: TRBD1
J gene: TRBJ1-2
CDR3 DNA: TGTGCCAGCAGTTACCCGGGACAGGGAGAGTTCGGCTACACCTTC
CDR3 protein: CASSYPGQGEFGYTF

V gene: TRBV7-8
clone size: many
D gene: TRBD1
J gene: TRBJ2-2
CDR3 DNA: TGTGCCAGCAGCCGGACAGGGGGCGGCACCGGGGAGCTGTTTTTT
CDR3 protein: CASSRTGGGTGELFF

V gene: TRBV7-9
clone size: -
D gene: TRBD1
J gene: TRBJ1-3
CDR3 DNA: TGTGCCAGCAGCCCACCGGGACAGGGAACTGGAAACACCATATATTTT
CDR3 protein: CASSPPGQGTGNTIYF

V gene: TRBV2
clone size: -
D gene: -
J gene: TRBJ1-2
CDR3 DNA: TGTGCCAGCAGTGAACGACAGCCTGGATACGACTATGGCTACACCTTC
CDR3 protein: CASSERQPGYDYGYTF

V gene: TRBV5-1
clone size: once
D gene: TRBD1
J gene: TRBJ1-1
CDR3 DNA: TGCGCCAGCAGACAGGACAGGGCAGGAGCTTTCTTT
CDR3 protein: CASRQDRAGAFF

V gene: TRBV27
clone size: few
D gene: -
J gene: TRBJ1-2
CDR3 DNA: TGTGCCAGCAGTCCACAGGGTCGGTATGGCTACACCTTC
CDR3 protein: CASSPQGRYGYTF

V gene: TRBV4-2
clone size: -
D gene: TRBD2
J gene: TRBJ2-7
CDR3 DNA: TGTGCCAGCAGCCAACTAGCGGGAGAGGGTTACGAGCAGTACTTC
CDR3 protein: CASSQLAGEGYEQYF

V gene: TRBV24-1
clone size: -
D gene: -
J gene: TRBJ1-2
CDR3 DNA: TGTGCCACCAGTGAGAGCGGGACCGATTATGGCTACACCTTC
CDR3 protein: CATSESGTDYGYTF

V gene: TRBV2
clone size: -
D gene: -
J gene: TRBJ2-7
CDR3 DNA: TGTGCCAGCAGTCAACTCCAGGGGGGCGAGCAGTACTTC
CDR3 protein: CASSQLQGGEQYF

V gene: TRBV11-2
clone size: -
D gene: TRBD2
J gene: TRBJ2-7
CDR3 DNA: TGTGCCAGCAGCCCCATTCGGGGGGAGTCCACCTACGAGCAGTACTTC
CDR3 protein: CASSPIRGESTYEQYF

V gene: TRBV6-5
clone size: once
D gene: -
J gene: TRBJ1-5
CDR3 DNA: TGTGCCAGCAGTTACTCGTACGGGGGGGGACAGCCCCAGCATTTT
CDR3 protein: CASSYSYGGGQPQHF

V gene: TRBV15
clone size: -
D gene: -
J gene: TRBJ2-2
CDR3 DNA: TGTGCCACCAGCCGAACGCGGAGTTACACCGGGGAGCTGTTTTTT
CDR3 protein: CATSRTRSYTGELFF

V gene: TRBV28
clone size: -
D gene: TRBD1
J gene: TRBJ2-3
CDR3 DNA: TGTGCCAGCAGGCCAAACGGGGACAGGTTAACGAATTTT
CDR3 protein: CASRPNGDRLTNF

V gene: TRBV5-6
clone size: -
D gene: TRBD2
J gene: TRBJ2-2
CDR3 DNA: TGTGCCAGCAGCGTACTAGCGGGAGTGAGAACCGGGGAGCTGTTTTTT
CDR3 protein: CASSVLAGVRTGELFF

V gene: TRBV5-1
clone size: -
D gene: -
J gene: TRBJ1-1
CDR3 DNA: TGCGCCAGCAGCTTGGACGGGGGCACTGAAGCTTTCTTT
CDR3 protein: CASSLDGGTEAFF

V gene: TRBV6-5
clone size: -
D gene: -
J gene: TRBJ1-3
CDR3 DNA: TGTGCCAGCAGTCGCGAGGTTTTCTCTGGAAACACCATATATTTT
CDR3 protein: CASSREVFSGNTIYF

V gene: TRBV4-3
clone size: few
D gene: TRBD2
J gene: TRBJ2-7
CDR3 DNA: TGCGCCAGCAGCCAAGATTGGACTAGCGGAGGCTACGAGCAGTACTTC
CDR3 protein: CASSQDWTSGGYEQYF

V gene: TRBV28
clone size: once
D gene: -
J gene: TRBJ2-1
CDR3 DNA: TGTGCCAGCAGTGGGTACTCGGGGGTTGGCTACAATGAGCAGTTCTTC
CDR3 protein: CASSGYSGVGYNEQFF

V gene: TRBV18
clone size: -
D gene: -
J gene: TRBJ1-1
CDR3 DNA: TGTGCCAGCTCCCCGGGCACTGAAGCTTTCTTT
CDR3 protein: CASSPGTEAFF

V gene: TRBV2
clone size: -
D gene: -
J gene: TRBJ1-1
CDR3 DNA: TGTGCCAGCCGGGGTAGGAACACTGAAGCTTTCTTT
CDR3 protein: CASRGRNTEAFF

V gene: TRBV5-6
clone size: -
D gene: TRBD2
J gene: TRBJ2-3
CDR3 DNA: TGTGCCAGCAGCCTAGGAGCGGGAGTAGATACGCAGTATTTT
CDR3 protein: CASSLGAGVDTQYF

V gene: TRBV2
clone size: few
D gene: -
J gene: TRBJ1-4
CDR3 DNA: TGTGCCAACTCTCGACAGAACCCAAGTGAAAAACTGTTTTTT
CDR3 protein: CANSRQNPSEKLFF

V gene: TRBV9
clone size: -
D gene: TRBD2
J gene: TRBJ2-1
CDR3 DNA: TGTGCCAGCGCGTCTGGGGGAGGGCCAGGGAATGAGCAGTTCTTC
CDR3 protein: CASASGGGPGNEQFF

V gene: TRBV19
clone size: -
D gene: -
J gene: TRBJ1-2
CDR3 DNA: TGTGCCAGTAGTACCCGACAGGCCGAAGGGGCCTATGGCTACACCTTC
CDR3 protein: CASSTRQAEGAYGYTF

V gene: TRBV28
clone size: -
D gene: TRBD1
J gene: TRBJ1-2
CDR3 DNA: TGTGCCAGCCTGTCGGGACAGAGGGACTATGGCTACACCTTC
CDR3 protein: CASLSGQRDYGYTF

V gene: TRBV5-1
clone size: -
D gene: TRBD2
J gene: TRBJ2-5
CDR3 DNA: TGCGCCAGCAGCTTGGAGGGAGGGAAAGAGACCCAGTACTTC
CDR3 protein: CASSLEGGKETQYF

V gene: TRBV10-3
clone size: few
D gene: -
J gene: TRBJ1-5
CDR3 DNA: TGTGCCATCAGTGAGACAACAGGAGTACAGCATTTT
CDR3 protein: CAISETTGVQHF

V gene: TRBV27
clone size: -
D gene: -
J gene: TRBJ1-1
CDR3 DNA: TGTGCCAGCAGTTTACTACCAACCGGAGACACTGAAGCTTTCTTT
CDR3 protein: CASSLLPTGDTEAFF

V gene: TRBV25-1
clone size: few
D gene: TRBD1
J gene: TRBJ2-1
CDR3 DNA: TGTGCCAGCAGTGAAGGACAGGGGCGGGCCTCCTCCTACAATGAGCAGTTCTTC
CDR3 protein: CASSEGQGRASSYNEQFF

V gene: TRBV19
clone size: -
D gene: TRBD2
J gene: TRBJ2-3
CDR3 DNA: TGTGCCAGTAGTAGGGGGAGGGACTTTAGCACAGATACGCAGTATTTT
CDR3 protein: CASSRGRDFSTDTQYF

V gene: TRBV6-2/TRBV6-3
clone size: -
D gene: -
J gene: TRBJ1-2
CDR3 DNA: TGTGCCAGCAGACCTCAGGGATGGCACTATGGCTACACCTTC
CDR3 protein: CASRPQGWHYGYTF

V gene: TRBV27
clone size: -
D gene: TRBD1
J gene: TRBJ1-6
CDR3 DNA: TGTGCCAGCAGTCCACGCTATACGACAGGGAGCTCCTATAATTCACCCCTCCACTTT
CDR3 protein: CASSPRYTTGSSYNSPLHF